This T cell receptor (beta chain) was observed in a study of T-cell reconstitution after alpha-beta-depleted transplantation in children. Study-level points and caveats: Several hundred graft clones that had expanded were reportedly the source of alpha-beta T cells about two months after transplant.

The germline V gene encodes CDR1 MNHNS and CDR2 SASEGT. The CDR3 totals 15 residues. J gave up 4 bases and V 7 bases, and 6 bases lay outside the gene matches. This clonotype was seen repeatedly, ten times or more. Its antigen is not identified. It was with unique molecular identifiers that the TCRbeta library was prepared. TCRdb reprocessed the PCR reads with MiXCR, giving one entry per CDR3 protein. Found here are approximately 300,000 distinct CDR3 sequences, approximately 10% of them singletons; the top ten hold around 22%. This receptor was taken from a male patient between 2 and 15 years old who had a stem cell transplant for chronic granulomatous disease, so the T cells may come from the graft donor. The chain uses TRBV6-1 and TRBJ2-3; 12 nucleotides line up with TRBD1. The sequencing used peripheral blood, collected 180 days after TCRalphabeta/CD19-depleted stem cell transplant. The CDR3 DNA is TGTGCCAGCACCCCGGGACAGGGGGCCTCAGATACGCAGTATTTT. Translated, it gives CASTPGQGASDTQYF.